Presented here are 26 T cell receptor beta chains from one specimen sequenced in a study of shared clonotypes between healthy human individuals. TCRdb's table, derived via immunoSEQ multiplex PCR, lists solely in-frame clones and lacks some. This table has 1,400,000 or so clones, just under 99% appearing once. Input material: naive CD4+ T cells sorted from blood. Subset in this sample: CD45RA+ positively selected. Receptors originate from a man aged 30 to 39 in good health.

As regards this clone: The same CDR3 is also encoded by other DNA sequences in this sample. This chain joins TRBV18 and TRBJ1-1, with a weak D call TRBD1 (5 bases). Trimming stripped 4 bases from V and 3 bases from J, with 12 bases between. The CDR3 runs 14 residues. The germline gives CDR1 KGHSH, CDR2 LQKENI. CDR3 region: CASSLGTGDTEAFF. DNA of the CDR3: TGTGCCAGCTCACTCGGGACCGGTGACACTGAAGCTTTCTTT.

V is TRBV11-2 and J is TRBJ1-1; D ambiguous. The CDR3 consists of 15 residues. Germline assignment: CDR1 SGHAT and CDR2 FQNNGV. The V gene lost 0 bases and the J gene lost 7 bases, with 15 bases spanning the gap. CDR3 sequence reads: CASSLEPSRTYEAFF. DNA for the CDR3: TGTGCCAGCAGCTTAGAGCCCTCCAGGACCTATGAAGCTTTCTTT.

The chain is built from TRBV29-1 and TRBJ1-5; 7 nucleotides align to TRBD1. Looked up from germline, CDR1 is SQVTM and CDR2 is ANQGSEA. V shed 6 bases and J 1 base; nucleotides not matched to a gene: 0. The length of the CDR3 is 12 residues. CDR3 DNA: TGCAGCGTGGGACAGAGCAATCAGCCCCAGCATTTT. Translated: CSVGQSNQPQHF.

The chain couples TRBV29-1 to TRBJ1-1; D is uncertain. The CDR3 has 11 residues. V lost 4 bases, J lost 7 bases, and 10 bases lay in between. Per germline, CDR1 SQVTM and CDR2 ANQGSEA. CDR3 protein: CSVASRNEAFF. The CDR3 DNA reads TGCAGCGTTGCAAGTAGGAATGAAGCTTTCTTT.

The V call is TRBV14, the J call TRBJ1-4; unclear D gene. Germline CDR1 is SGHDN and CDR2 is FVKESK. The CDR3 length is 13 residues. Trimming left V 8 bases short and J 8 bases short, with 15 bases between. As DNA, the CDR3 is TGTGCCAGCGCGGTCCTGACGGACGAAAAACTGTTTTTT. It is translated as CASAVLTDEKLFF.

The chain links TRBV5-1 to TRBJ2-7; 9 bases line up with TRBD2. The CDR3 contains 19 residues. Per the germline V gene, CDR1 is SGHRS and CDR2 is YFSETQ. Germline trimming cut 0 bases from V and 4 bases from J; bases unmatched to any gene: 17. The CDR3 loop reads CASSLAVLAGSSRIYEQYF. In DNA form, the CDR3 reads TGCGCCAGCAGCTTGGCCGTCCTAGCGGGATCTTCACGTATTTACGAGCAGTACTTC.

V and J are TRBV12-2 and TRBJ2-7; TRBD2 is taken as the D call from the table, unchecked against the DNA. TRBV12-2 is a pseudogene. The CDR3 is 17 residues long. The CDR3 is CASRLVPGTSWGPEQYF. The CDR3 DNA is TGTGCAAGTCGCTTAGTGCCCGGGACTAGCTGGGGGCCCGAGCAGTACTTC.

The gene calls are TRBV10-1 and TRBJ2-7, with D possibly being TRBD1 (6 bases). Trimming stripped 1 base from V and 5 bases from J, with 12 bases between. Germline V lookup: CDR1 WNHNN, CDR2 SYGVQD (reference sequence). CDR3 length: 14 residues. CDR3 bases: TGCGCCAGCAGTGAGTTGGGGGCTGGCCACGAGCAGTACTTC. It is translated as CASSELGAGHEQYF.

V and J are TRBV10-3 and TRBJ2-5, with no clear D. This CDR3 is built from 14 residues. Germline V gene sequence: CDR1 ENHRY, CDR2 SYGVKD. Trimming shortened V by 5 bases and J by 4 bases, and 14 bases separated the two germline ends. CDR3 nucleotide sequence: TGTGCCATCAGTAATCCGCAAGGTGCAGAGACCCAGTACTTC. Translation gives CAISNPQGAETQYF.

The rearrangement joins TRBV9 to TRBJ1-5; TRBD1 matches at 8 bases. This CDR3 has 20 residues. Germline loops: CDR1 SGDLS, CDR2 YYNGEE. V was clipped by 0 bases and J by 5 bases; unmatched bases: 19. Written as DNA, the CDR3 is TGTGCCAGCAGCGTAGCTACCCCCTCCCCCGGGACAGGCGCATATCAGCCCCAGCATTTT. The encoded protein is CASSVATPSPGTGAYQPQHF. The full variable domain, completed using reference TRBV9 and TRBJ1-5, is DSGVTQTPKHLITATGQRVTLRCSPRSGDLSVYWYQQSLDQGLQFLIQYYNGEERAKGNILERFSAQQFPDLHSELNLSSLELGDSALYFCASSVATPSPGTGAYQPQHFGDGTRLSIL.

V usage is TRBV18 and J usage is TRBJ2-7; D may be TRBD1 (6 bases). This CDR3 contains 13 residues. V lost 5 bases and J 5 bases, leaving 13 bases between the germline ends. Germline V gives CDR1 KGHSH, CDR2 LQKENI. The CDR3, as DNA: TGTGCCAGCTCAGCAGGGGTGGGAAACGAGCAGTACTTC. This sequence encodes CASSAGVGNEQYF.

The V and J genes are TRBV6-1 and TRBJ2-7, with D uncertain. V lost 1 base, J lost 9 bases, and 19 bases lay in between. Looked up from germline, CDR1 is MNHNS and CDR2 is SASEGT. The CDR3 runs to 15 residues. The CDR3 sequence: CASSEVIGAVGGQYF. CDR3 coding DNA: TGTGCCAGCAGTGAAGTAATTGGCGCAGTAGGCGGGCAGTACTTC.

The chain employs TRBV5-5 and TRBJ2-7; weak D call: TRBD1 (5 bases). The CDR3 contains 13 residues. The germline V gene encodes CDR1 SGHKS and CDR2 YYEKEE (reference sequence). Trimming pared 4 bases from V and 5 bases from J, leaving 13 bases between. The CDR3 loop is CASSPREGHEQYF. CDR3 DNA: TGTGCCAGCAGCCCCAGGGAAGGGCACGAGCAGTACTTC.

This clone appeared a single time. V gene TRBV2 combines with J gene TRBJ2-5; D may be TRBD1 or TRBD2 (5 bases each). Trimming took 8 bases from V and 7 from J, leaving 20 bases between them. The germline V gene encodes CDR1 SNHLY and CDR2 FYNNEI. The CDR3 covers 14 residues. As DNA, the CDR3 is TGTGCCAGCCTACGTGAAGAGGGACGGGGGACCCAGTACTTC. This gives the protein CASLREEGRGTQYF.

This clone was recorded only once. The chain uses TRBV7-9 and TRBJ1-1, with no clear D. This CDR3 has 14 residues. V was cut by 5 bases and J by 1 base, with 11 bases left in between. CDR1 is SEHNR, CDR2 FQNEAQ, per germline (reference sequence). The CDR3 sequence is CASSNDFANTEAFF. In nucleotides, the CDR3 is TGTGCCAGCAGCAACGATTTTGCGAACACTGAAGCTTTCTTT. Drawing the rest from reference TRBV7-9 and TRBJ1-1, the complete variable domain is DTGVSQNPRHKITKRGQNVTFRCDPISEHNRLYWYRQTLGQGPEFLTYFQNEAQLEKSRLLSDRFSAERPKGSFSTLEIQRTEQGDSAMYLCASSNDFANTEAFFGQGTRLTVV.

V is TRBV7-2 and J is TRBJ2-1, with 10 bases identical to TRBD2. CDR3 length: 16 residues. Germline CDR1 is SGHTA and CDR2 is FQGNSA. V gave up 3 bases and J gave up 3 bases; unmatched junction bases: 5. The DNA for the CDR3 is TGTGCCAGCAGCTTTCACACTAGCGGGATCTACAATGAGCAGTTCTTC. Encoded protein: CASSFHTSGIYNEQFF.

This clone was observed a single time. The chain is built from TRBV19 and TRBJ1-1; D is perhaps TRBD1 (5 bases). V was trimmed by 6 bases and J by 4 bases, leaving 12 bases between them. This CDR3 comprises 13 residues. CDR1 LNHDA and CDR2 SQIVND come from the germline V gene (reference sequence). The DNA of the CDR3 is TGTGCCAGTAGAAGGACGGGGACCACTGAAGCTTTCTTT. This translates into CASRRTGTTEAFF.

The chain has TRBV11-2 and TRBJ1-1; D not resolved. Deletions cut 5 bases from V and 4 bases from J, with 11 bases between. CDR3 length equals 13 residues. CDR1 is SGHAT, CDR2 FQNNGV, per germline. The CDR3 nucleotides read TGTGCCAGCAGCGCGAGATGGGGCACTGAAGCTTTCTTT. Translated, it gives CASSARWGTEAFF.

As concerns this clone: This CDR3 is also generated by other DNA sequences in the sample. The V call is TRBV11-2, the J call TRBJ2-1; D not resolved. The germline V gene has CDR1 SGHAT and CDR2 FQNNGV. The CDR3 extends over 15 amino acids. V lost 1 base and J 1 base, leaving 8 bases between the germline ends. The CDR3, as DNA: TGTGCCAGCAGCTTAGGGTTGCGGTCCTACAATGAGCAGTTCTTC. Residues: CASSLGLRSYNEQFF.

CDR3 in amino acids: CASSPFPREGSSYEQYF. CDR3 DNA: TGTGCCAGCTCACCATTCCCGCGGGAGGGCAGCTCCTACGAGCAGTACTTC. V usage is TRBV18 and J usage is TRBJ2-7; 9 bases match TRBD2. CDR1 KGHSH and CDR2 LQKENI come from the germline V gene. Losses at the gene ends were 2 bases for V and 0 bases for J; bases not matched to a gene: 8. The CDR3 loop spans 17 amino acids.

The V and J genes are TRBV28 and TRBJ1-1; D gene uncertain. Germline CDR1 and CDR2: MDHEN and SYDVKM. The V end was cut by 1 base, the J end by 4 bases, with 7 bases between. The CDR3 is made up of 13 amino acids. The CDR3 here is CASSLFSVTEAFF. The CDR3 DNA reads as TGTGCCAGCAGTTTATTCTCGGTCACTGAAGCTTTCTTT.

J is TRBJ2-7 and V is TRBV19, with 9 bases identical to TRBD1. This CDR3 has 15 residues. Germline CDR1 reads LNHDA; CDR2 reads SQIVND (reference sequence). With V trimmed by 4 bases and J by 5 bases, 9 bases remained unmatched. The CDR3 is CASSTPDRGPDEQYF. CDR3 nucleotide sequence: TGTGCCAGTAGTACTCCGGACAGGGGACCGGACGAGCAGTACTTC.

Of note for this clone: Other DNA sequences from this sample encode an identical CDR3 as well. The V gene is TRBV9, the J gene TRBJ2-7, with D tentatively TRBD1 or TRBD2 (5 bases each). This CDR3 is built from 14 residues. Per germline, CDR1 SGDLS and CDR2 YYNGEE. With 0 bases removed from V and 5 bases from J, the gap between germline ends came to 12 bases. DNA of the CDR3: TGTGCCAGCAGCGTAGGGGGGTCGTTAAACGAGCAGTACTTC. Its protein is CASSVGGSLNEQYF.

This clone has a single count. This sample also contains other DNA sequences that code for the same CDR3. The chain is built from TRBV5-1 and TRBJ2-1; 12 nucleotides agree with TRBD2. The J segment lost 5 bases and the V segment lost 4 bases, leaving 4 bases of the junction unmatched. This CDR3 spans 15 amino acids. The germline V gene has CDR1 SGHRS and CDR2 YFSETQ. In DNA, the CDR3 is TGCGCCAGCAGCCCTCTAGCGGGAGGGGACAATGAGCAGTTCTTC. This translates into CASSPLAGGDNEQFF.

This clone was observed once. CDR3: CASSLPGLVYEQYF. The DNA of the CDR3 is TGTGCCAGCAGCTTGCCGGGACTAGTCTACGAGCAGTACTTC. This chain uses TRBV21-1 with TRBJ2-7; whether TRBD2, the table's D call, matches the DNA was not checked. TRBV21-1 is classified as a pseudogene. The length of the CDR3 is 14 residues.

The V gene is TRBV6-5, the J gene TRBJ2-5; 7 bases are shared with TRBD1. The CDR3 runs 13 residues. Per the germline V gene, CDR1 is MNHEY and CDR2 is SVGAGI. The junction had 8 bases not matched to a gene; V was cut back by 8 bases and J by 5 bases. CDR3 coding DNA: TGTGCCAGCGCCAGGGGGTGGGGTGAGACCCAGTACTTC. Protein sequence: CASARGWGETQYF.